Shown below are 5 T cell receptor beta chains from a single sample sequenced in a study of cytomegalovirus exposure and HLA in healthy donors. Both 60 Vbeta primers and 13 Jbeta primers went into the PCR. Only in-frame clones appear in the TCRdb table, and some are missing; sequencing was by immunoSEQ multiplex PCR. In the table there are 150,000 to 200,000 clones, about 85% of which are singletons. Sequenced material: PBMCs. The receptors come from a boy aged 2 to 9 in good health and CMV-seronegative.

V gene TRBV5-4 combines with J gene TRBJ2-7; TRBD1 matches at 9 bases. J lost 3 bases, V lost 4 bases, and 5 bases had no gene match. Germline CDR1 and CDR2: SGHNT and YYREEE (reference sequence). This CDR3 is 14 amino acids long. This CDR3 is CASSTGTGIYEQYF. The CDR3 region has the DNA TGTGCCAGCAGCACCGGGACAGGGATCTACGAGCAGTACTTC.

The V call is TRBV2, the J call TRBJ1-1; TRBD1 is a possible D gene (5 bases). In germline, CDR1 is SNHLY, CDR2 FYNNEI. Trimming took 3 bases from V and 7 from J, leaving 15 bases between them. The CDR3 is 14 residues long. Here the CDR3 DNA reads TGTGCCAGCAGTGACTGGGGGACTATTTTTGAAGCTTTCTTT. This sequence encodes CASSDWGTIFEAFF.

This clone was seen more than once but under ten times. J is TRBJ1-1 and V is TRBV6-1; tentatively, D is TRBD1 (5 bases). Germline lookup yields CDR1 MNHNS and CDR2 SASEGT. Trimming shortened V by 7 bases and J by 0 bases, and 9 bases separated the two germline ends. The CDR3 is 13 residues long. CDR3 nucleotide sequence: TGTGCCAGCAATGCCAGGGTGAACACTGAAGCTTTCTTT. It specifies CASNARVNTEAFF.

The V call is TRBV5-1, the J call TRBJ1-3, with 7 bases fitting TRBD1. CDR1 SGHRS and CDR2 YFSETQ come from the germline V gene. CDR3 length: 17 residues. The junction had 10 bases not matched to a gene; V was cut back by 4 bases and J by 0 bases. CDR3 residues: CASSLQGFSPSGNTIYF. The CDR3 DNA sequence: TGCGCCAGCAGCCTACAGGGGTTTTCACCCTCTGGAAACACCATATATTTT. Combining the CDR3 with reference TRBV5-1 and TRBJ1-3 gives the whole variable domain KAGVTQTPRYLIKTRGQQVTLSCSPISGHRSVSWYQQTPGQGLQFLFEYFSETQRNKGNFPGRFSGRQFSNSRSEMNVSTLELGDSALYLCASSLQGFSPSGNTIYFGEGSWLTVV.

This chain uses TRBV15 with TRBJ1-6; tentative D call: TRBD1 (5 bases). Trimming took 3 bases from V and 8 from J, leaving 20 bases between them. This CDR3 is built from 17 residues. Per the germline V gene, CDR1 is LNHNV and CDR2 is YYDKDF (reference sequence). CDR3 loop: CATSRGVGGSEDSPLHF. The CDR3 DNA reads TGTGCCACCAGCAGGGGGGTGGGAGGGAGCGAAGATTCACCCCTCCACTTT.